These 24 T cell receptor beta chains originate from one sample sequenced in a study of T-cell memory formation after mild COVID-19. TCRdb re-analysed the 5' RACE reads in MiXCR, keeping a single row per CDR3 protein. The sample consists of 550,000 to 600,000 distinct CDR3 sequences, around 15% of them appearing once. Source material: PBMCs or a T cell subset sorted from them (not recorded which). The receptors were sampled from an adult woman who had mild COVID-19 (a few samples of this study predate the infection). Cell type and time point are not known.

The chain carries TRBV6-1 and TRBJ2-7; TRBD2 is a possible D gene (6 bases). Trimming stripped 6 bases from V and 0 bases from J, with 27 bases between. Germline V CDR1 and CDR2: MNHNS, SASEGT. The CDR3 runs 19 residues. CDR3 nucleotide sequence: TGTGCCAGCAGAGACAGACCGGGACTTCCTTGGTTGGGCTCCTACGAGCAGTACTTC. Amino acids: CASRDRPGLPWLGSYEQYF.

This clonotype was observed at least ten times. The V call is TRBV7-2, the J call TRBJ2-5; TRBD2 aligns across 8 bases. V lost 4 bases to trimming and J lost 2 bases; unmatched junction nucleotides: 6. CDR1 is SGHTA and CDR2 is FQGNSA in the germline V gene. There are 15 residues in the CDR3. In DNA, the CDR3 is TGTGCCAGCAGCTCGGGCTTAGCGGGGCAAGAGACCCAGTACTTC. This gives the protein CASSSGLAGQETQYF.

This clonotype was seen many times. The chain recombines TRBV12-3 or TRBV12-4 with TRBJ2-7; tentatively, D is TRBD2 (6 bases). With 5 bases removed from V and 1 base from J, the gap between germline ends came to 15 bases. This CDR3 spans 15 amino acids. The CDR3 region has the DNA TGTGCCAGCAGTCCCCGAGTTCGGGGGTCCTACGAGCAGTACTTC. Its translation: CASSPRVRGSYEQYF.

The V gene is TRBV2, the J gene TRBJ2-1; no firm D call. Trimming shortened V by 2 bases and J by 0 bases, and 14 bases separated the two germline ends. The CDR3 sequence is 17 residues long. Germline V gives CDR1 SNHLY, CDR2 FYNNEI. CDR3 sequence (DNA): TGTGCCAGCAGTGAATACCTCCCCTGGGACTCCTACAATGAGCAGTTCTTC. Its translation: CASSEYLPWDSYNEQFF. Based on the CDR3 plus reference TRBV2 and TRBJ2-1, the full variable domain is EPEVTQTPSHQVTQMGQEVILRCVPISNHLYFYWYRQILGQKVEFLVSFYNNEISEKSEIFDDQFSVERPDGSNFTLKIRSTKLEDSAMYFCASSEYLPWDSYNEQFFGPGTRLTVL.

This clonotype was detected only a few times. The CDR3 DNA reads TGTGCCAGCTCTAGTCTGACGGAAGGCTACACCTTC. It encodes CASSSLTEGYTF. The chain carries TRBV18 and TRBJ1-2; no clear D gene. Trimming pared 6 bases from V and 8 bases from J, leaving 13 bases between. CDR3 size: 12 residues. Germline lookup yields CDR1 KGHSH and CDR2 LQKENI.

This clonotype was seen more than once but under ten times. The chain employs TRBV12-3 or TRBV12-4 and TRBJ2-2; TRBD1 aligns across 7 bases. The CDR3 runs to 14 residues. J was trimmed by 6 bases and V by 7 bases; bases with no gene match: 8. The CDR3 region is CASTSTGNAGELFF. DNA of the CDR3: TGTGCCAGCACCTCGACAGGGAATGCCGGGGAGCTGTTTTTT.

This chain joins TRBV29-1 and TRBJ1-4; unclear D gene. The germline CDR1 and CDR2 sequences are SQVTM and ANQGSEA. Trimming shortened V by 4 bases and J by 7 bases, and 10 bases separated the two germline ends. The CDR3 spans 12 residues. CDR3 in amino acids: CSVGLRGEKLFF. The CDR3 nucleotides read TGCAGCGTTGGCCTTCGGGGTGAAAAACTGTTTTTT.

This clonotype appeared a few times. This chain links TRBV7-2 with TRBJ2-5; perhaps TRBD2 as D (5 bases). Germline V gene data show CDR1 as SGHTA and CDR2 as FQGNSA. The V end was cut by 5 bases, the J end by 5 bases, with 12 bases between. CDR3 length: 13 amino acids. The CDR3 region is CASSPKLGETQYF. The CDR3 DNA sequence: TGTGCCAGCAGCCCAAAACTAGGGGAGACCCAGTACTTC.

This clonotype was seen a few times. V gene TRBV20-1 combines with J gene TRBJ2-1; TRBD2 agrees at 7 bases. With 2 bases clipped from V and 6 bases from J, the junction kept 7 bases outside the gene matches. Germline V gene sequence: CDR1 DFQATT, CDR2 SNEGSKA (reference sequence). The CDR3 consists of 14 residues. The CDR3 region is CSARPSGTINEQFF. In DNA, the CDR3 is TGCAGTGCTAGACCTAGCGGAACCATCAATGAGCAGTTCTTC.

CDR3 sequence reads: CASSYGGYTEAFF. CDR3 nucleotides: TGTGCCAGCAGTTACGGCGGCTACACTGAAGCTTTCTTT. The V call is TRBV6-2 or TRBV6-3, the J call TRBJ1-1, with D hard to call. Per the germline V gene, CDR1 is MNHEY and CDR2 is SVGEGT. Deletions cut 2 bases from V and 3 bases from J, with 7 bases between. This CDR3 region has 13 residues.

V usage is TRBV7-9 and J usage is TRBJ2-1; 10 bases line up with TRBD1. The V segment lost 5 bases and the J segment 4 bases; nucleotides outside the gene matches: 11. The germline V gene has CDR1 SEHNR and CDR2 FQNEAQ (reference sequence). The CDR3 runs 17 residues. The CDR3 reads CASSRLPGTGAYNEQFF. The CDR3 coding sequence is TGTGCCAGCAGCAGGCTACCCGGGACAGGGGCATACAATGAGCAGTTCTTC.

The J gene is TRBJ2-1, the V gene TRBV18; 8 positions agree with TRBD1. V shed 3 bases and J 0 bases; nucleotides not matched to a gene: 16. Germline assignment: CDR1 KGHSH and CDR2 LQKENI. The CDR3 consists of 20 residues. The CDR3 spells CASSPWPGQDEESSYNEQFF. Written as DNA, the CDR3 is TGTGCCAGCTCACCTTGGCCGGGACAGGATGAGGAAAGCTCCTACAATGAGCAGTTCTTC.

This rearrangement joins TRBV27 to TRBJ2-7; the D gene is possibly TRBD1 (6 bases). V lost 2 bases and J lost 7, with 12 bases in between. Germline V gives CDR1 MNHEY, CDR2 SMNVEV (reference sequence). The CDR3 is 13 residues long. CDR3 loop: CASSLLGAGEQYF. In nucleotides, the CDR3 is TGTGCCAGCAGTTTACTGGGGGCTGGGGAGCAGTACTTC.

J is TRBJ2-6 and V is TRBV12-3 or TRBV12-4, with D possibly matching TRBD2 (6 bases). This CDR3 spans 19 amino acids. Between the trimmed V and J ends, which lost 6 bases and 0 bases, there was a span of 21 bases. The CDR3 DNA reads TGTGCCAGCAGACCTACCGGAGCCGGGGGACTCTCTGGGGCCAACGTCCTGACTTTC. It specifies CASRPTGAGGLSGANVLTF.

The gene calls are TRBV7-2 and TRBJ1-1; D call uncertain. There are 13 residues in the CDR3. Trimming took off 3 bases at V and 6 bases at J, with 11 bases between the two ends. Germline V gives CDR1 SGHTA, CDR2 FQGNSA. The CDR3: CASSFSIVAEAFF. The CDR3 DNA reads TGTGCCAGCAGCTTTTCCATTGTCGCTGAAGCTTTCTTT.

The chain links TRBV24-1 to TRBJ2-2; no firm D call. Trimming took 7 bases from V and 4 from J, leaving 12 bases between them. CDR3 length: 14 residues. Per the germline V gene, CDR1 is KGHDR and CDR2 is SFDVKD. CDR3 sequence (DNA): TGTGCCACCAGCGAAAGGAGTTTCACCGGGGAGCTGTTTTTT. Its protein product is CATSERSFTGELFF.

This chain connects TRBV9 to TRBJ2-5; a weak D match, TRBD2 (5 bases). Germline V gene sequence: CDR1 SGDLS, CDR2 YYNGEE. The CDR3 is made up of 13 amino acids. With 3 bases removed from V and 1 base from J, the gap between germline ends came to 7 bases. The CDR3, as DNA: TGTGCCAGCAGCGGGACTTTCCAAGAGACCCAGTACTTC. Its protein product is CASSGTFQETQYF.

This clonotype was detected only a few times. The chain combines TRBV5-1 with TRBJ2-3; D unresolved. Germline V gives CDR1 SGHRS, CDR2 YFSETQ. V was cut by 0 bases and J by 4 bases, with 9 bases left in between. There are 14 residues in the CDR3. The CDR3 sequence: CASSLAKGADTQYF. The CDR3 nucleotides are TGCGCCAGCAGCTTGGCAAAGGGCGCAGATACGCAGTATTTT.

This clonotype was observed a few times. This chain joins TRBV12-3 or TRBV12-4 and TRBJ2-5; either TRBD1 or TRBD2 may supply D (5 bases each). The V end was cut by 3 bases, the J end by 2 bases, with 16 bases between. The CDR3 covers 16 residues. CDR3 DNA sequence: TGTGCCAGCAGTTTTCGACTACGGGACCCTCAAGAGACCCAGTACTTC. Its translation: CASSFRLRDPQETQYF.

J is TRBJ1-1 and V is TRBV12-3 or TRBV12-4; weak D call: TRBD1 (6 bases). V lost 6 bases to trimming and J lost 0 bases, with 14 bases between them. The CDR3 length is 15 residues. CDR3 protein: CASSIDRTLNTEAFF. The CDR3, as DNA: TGTGCCAGCAGCATAGACAGGACCTTGAACACTGAAGCTTTCTTT.

J is TRBJ2-7 and V is TRBV21-1; no check of the table's D call, TRBD2, against the DNA was made. TRBV21-1 represents a pseudogene. The CDR3 loop spans 14 amino acids. The CDR3 region has the DNA TGTGCCAGCCGCTGGACTAGCGGATACTACGAGCAGTACTTC. It yields the protein CASRWTSGYYEQYF.

This clonotype came up a few times. The chain employs TRBV3-1 and TRBJ2-1; 11 bases match TRBD2. Germline-derived CDR1 and CDR2 are LGHDT and YNNKEL (reference sequence). V lost 6 bases, J lost 6 bases, and 7 bases stayed unmatched. The CDR3 is 15 residues long. The CDR3 coding sequence is TGTGCCAGCAGTGAGACTAGCGGGGCGATCAATGAGCAGTTCTTC. Protein product: CASSETSGAINEQFF.

This clonotype was seen a few times. CDR3 amino acids: CASSLRTGRGYTF. The CDR3 region has the DNA TGTGCCAGCAGCCTCCGGACAGGGCGAGGCTACACCTTC. The rearrangement uses TRBV5-6 and TRBJ1-2, with 8 positions matching TRBD1. The V gene end was trimmed by 4 bases and the J gene end by 8 bases; junction bases not matched to a gene: 7. The CDR3 loop spans 13 amino acids. Germline CDR1 is SGHDT and CDR2 is YYEEEE.

The chain employs TRBV14 and TRBJ2-1; the D is unclear. Trimming stripped 0 bases from V and 4 bases from J, with 7 bases between. This CDR3 contains 14 residues. The germline gives CDR1 SGHDN, CDR2 FVKESK. Here the CDR3 DNA reads TGTGCCAGCAGCCAAGATCAGACGTACAATGAGCAGTTCTTC. Amino acids: CASSQDQTYNEQFF.